This T cell receptor (beta chain) appears in the sequencing data of a study of response to subunit inactivated influenza vaccine. Study-wide results and caveats: Authors suggested each seasonal influenza vaccination recruits few new T cells.

V was clipped by 5 bases and J by 2 bases; unmatched bases: 10. This CDR3 comprises 16 residues. CDR1 is MDHEN, CDR2 SYDVKM, per germline. Many counts were recorded for this clonotype. The antigen remains unidentified. TCRdb processed the RT-PCR reads anew with MiXCR; each CDR3 protein has one entry. The data hold 650,000 or so distinct CDR3 sequences, with about 14% observed a single time. This chain links TRBV28 with TRBJ2-3; the match to TRBD1 covers 7 bases. The sequence was obtained from a man aged 45-60 years who received an inactivated influenza vaccine. The sample in question was PBMCs from blood, obtained less than 15 days before vaccination. CDR3 DNA sequence: TGTGCCAGCAGTCCCCGGACAGGACCTTACACAGATACGCAGTATTTT. Translated: CASSPRTGPYTDTQYF.